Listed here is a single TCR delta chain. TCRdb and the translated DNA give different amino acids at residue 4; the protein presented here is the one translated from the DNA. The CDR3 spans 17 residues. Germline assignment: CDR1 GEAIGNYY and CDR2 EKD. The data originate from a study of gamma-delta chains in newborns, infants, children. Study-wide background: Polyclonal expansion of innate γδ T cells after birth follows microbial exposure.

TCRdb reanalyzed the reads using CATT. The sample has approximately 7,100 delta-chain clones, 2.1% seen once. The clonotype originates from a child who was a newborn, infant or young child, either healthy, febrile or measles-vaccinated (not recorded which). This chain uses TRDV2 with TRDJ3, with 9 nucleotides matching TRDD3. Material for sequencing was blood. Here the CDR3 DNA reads TGTGCCCGTGGCTACTGGGGGAGCTCCTGGGACACCCGACGGATGTTTTTC. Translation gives CARGYWGSSWDTRRMFF.